These 25 T cell receptor beta chains came from one sample sequenced in a study of blood T cell repertoires in COVID-19. The data were produced by immunoSEQ multiplex PCR, yet TCRdb's version contains in-frame clones alone and is incomplete. Here the sample spans under 250,000 clones, roughly 85% being singletons. The source material was peripheral blood. All receptors derive from an elderly woman with acute or convalescent COVID-19.

CDR3 residues: CASSWRGGGNQPQHF. DNA of the CDR3: TGTGCCAGTAGTTGGAGGGGCGGAGGCAATCAGCCCCAGCATTTT. The chain recombines TRBV19 with TRBJ1-5, with a tentative D call TRBD1 (5 bases). The CDR3 contains 15 residues. Between the trimmed V and J ends, which lost 5 bases and 2 bases, there was a span of 13 bases. Germline V CDR1 and CDR2: LNHDA, SQIVND (reference sequence).

V and J are TRBV4-1 and TRBJ1-2; D may be TRBD1 (6 bases). This CDR3 has 17 residues. Germline lookup yields CDR1 MGHRA and CDR2 YSYEKL. The ends were cut back, 4 bases at V and 6 bases at J, with 24 bases in the middle. CDR3 residues: CASSLRDIRASTNGYTF. Here the CDR3 DNA reads TGCGCCAGCAGCCTCCGGGACATAAGGGCGTCAACCAATGGCTACACCTTC.

This chain uses TRBV27 with TRBJ1-4, with D unclear. The CDR3 is made up of 16 amino acids. V was trimmed by 4 bases and J by 3 bases, leaving 15 bases between them. CDR1 and CDR2 (germline): MNHEY, SMNVEV (reference sequence). CDR3 in amino acids: CASSSSGVRPNEKLFF. CDR3 coding DNA: TGTGCCAGCAGTTCAAGCGGGGTCAGGCCTAATGAAAAACTGTTTTTT.

CDR3 sequence (DNA): TGTGCCAGCAGCTATATAGACAGGAGTTACTACGAGCAGTACTTC. Its translation is CASSYIDRSYYEQYF. The V gene is TRBV11-3, the J gene TRBJ2-7, with D tentatively TRBD1 (6 bases). CDR3 length: 15 amino acids. Trimming left V 4 bases short and J 3 bases short, with 16 bases between. Germline values: CDR1 SGHNT, CDR2 YENEEA.

This sequence joins TRBV3-1 (or the pseudogene TRBV3-2) and TRBJ2-5; perhaps TRBD2 as D (7 bases). Between the trimmed V and J ends, which lost 4 bases and 4 bases, there was a span of 16 bases. The CDR3 consists of 15 residues. CDR1 is LGHDT and CDR2 is YNNKEL in the germline V gene (reference sequence). The CDR3 sequence is CASSPGGPEGETQYF. CDR3 DNA sequence: TGTGCCAGCAGCCCCGGGGGGCCGGAGGGAGAGACCCAGTACTTC.

The chain recombines TRBV5-8 with TRBJ2-3, with D hard to call. This CDR3 is built from 15 residues. CDR1 is SGHTS and CDR2 is YDEGEE in the germline V gene. The germline V and J ends were trimmed by 1 base and 4 bases, with 13 bases remaining between them. CDR3 loop: CASSLYGFGPDTQYF. The CDR3 nucleotides read TGTGCCAGCAGCTTGTACGGGTTCGGCCCAGATACGCAGTATTTT.

The CDR3 is CASSTRPPTGEYSANEKLFF. The CDR3 region has the DNA TGTGCCAGCAGTACCCGACCCCCGACAGGCGAGTACTCGGCTAATGAAAAACTGTTTTTT. The gene calls are TRBV27 and TRBJ1-4, with a possible D match to TRBD1 (6 bases). The germline CDR1 and CDR2 sequences are MNHEY and SMNVEV (reference sequence). The CDR3 is 20 residues long. Trimming shortened V by 5 bases and J by 3 bases, and 28 bases separated the two germline ends.

This clone was seen just once. This chain links TRBV18 with TRBJ1-1; 9 bases are shared with TRBD1. The V gene end was trimmed by 3 bases and the J gene end by 7 bases; junction bases not matched to a gene: 9. This CDR3 has 15 amino acids. Germline-derived CDR1 and CDR2 are KGHSH and LQKENI. The DNA of the CDR3 is TGTGCCAGCTCACCGAGTAAGGACAGGGGTGTTGAAGCTTTCTTT. Translating gives CASSPSKDRGVEAFF.

V and J are TRBV4-3 and TRBJ2-3; no clear D. The V gene's germline CDR1 is LGHNA and CDR2 YSLEER. CDR3 size: 15 residues. The V gene lost 2 bases and the J gene lost 1 base, with 10 bases spanning the gap. CDR3 sequence: CASSQSGRRTDTQYF. The CDR3 DNA reads TGCGCCAGCAGCCAAAGTGGGCGCCGCACAGATACGCAGTATTTT.

The chain recombines TRBV5-1 with TRBJ2-2, with D possibly TRBD1 on 5 matching bases. V lost 1 base to trimming and J lost 5 bases, with 24 bases between them. The CDR3 has 19 residues. Germline CDR1 SGHRS, CDR2 YFSETQ. CDR3 sequence: CASSLSSRTPRIETGELFF. Written as DNA, the CDR3 is TGCGCCAGCAGCTTGAGCAGTAGGACACCTCGAATCGAGACCGGGGAGCTGTTTTTT.

This chain joins TRBV20-1 and TRBJ1-2, with a tentative D call TRBD1 (6 bases). The V and J ends lost 3 bases and 4 bases respectively, with 9 bases between them. CDR3 size: 12 residues. Germline lookup yields CDR1 DFQATT and CDR2 SNEGSKA (reference sequence). The CDR3 bases are TGCAGTGCTAGTGGGGGCAGCTATGGCTACACCTTC. Protein product: CSASGGSYGYTF.

This chain links TRBV4-2 with TRBJ1-2; 8 bases are shared with TRBD1. CDR1 LGHNA and CDR2 YNFKEQ come from the germline V gene. The V segment lost 0 bases and the J segment 3 bases; nucleotides outside the gene matches: 6. The CDR3 sequence is 16 residues long. The CDR3 sequence: CASSQDMQGAYYGYTF. The CDR3 DNA reads TGTGCCAGCAGCCAAGATATGCAGGGGGCTTACTATGGCTACACCTTC.

The CDR3 DNA reads TGTGCCAGCAGTTACTCGAGGAGGGAAGCTTTCTTT. Protein sequence: CASSYSRREAFF. The V gene is TRBV6-2 or TRBV6-3, the J gene TRBJ1-1; D gene uncertain. This CDR3 has 12 amino acids. Germline values: CDR1 MNHEY, CDR2 SVGEGT. V gave up 0 bases and J gave up 8 bases, with 7 bases separating them.

The genes are TRBV5-1 and TRBJ1-2; D might be TRBD1 (5 bases). CDR3 length: 15 residues. Germline values: CDR1 SGHRS, CDR2 YFSETQ. Trimming removed 2 bases from V and 7 bases from J, with 18 bases in between. CDR3 nucleotides: TGCGCCAGCAGCTTCTTCTTCCAGGGTGTTACTGGCTACACCTTC. This codes for CASSFFFQGVTGYTF.

The V call is TRBV19, the J call TRBJ1-2, with D perhaps TRBD1 (5 bases). There are 13 residues in the CDR3. Germline V lookup: CDR1 LNHDA, CDR2 SQIVND (reference sequence). V was pared by 3 bases and J by 4 bases, with 9 bases between. The CDR3 sequence: CASSIGTPYGYTF. As DNA, the CDR3 is TGTGCCAGTAGTATCGGGACTCCCTATGGCTACACCTTC.

The chain employs TRBV19 and TRBJ1-1, with D perhaps TRBD1 (5 bases). The CDR3 is made up of 15 amino acids. Germline V lookup: CDR1 LNHDA, CDR2 SQIVND (reference sequence). Trimming took off 5 bases at V and 0 bases at J, with 13 bases between the two ends. The CDR3 loop reads CASSAQGTVNTEAFF. The CDR3 bases are TGTGCCAGTAGTGCCCAGGGAACCGTGAACACTGAAGCTTTCTTT. Full variable domain (missing parts from reference TRBV19 and TRBJ1-1): DGGITQSPKYLFRKEGQNVTLSCEQNLNHDAMYWYRQDPGQGLRLIYYSQIVNDFQKGDIAEGYSVSREKKESFPLTVTSAQKNPTAFYLCASSAQGTVNTEAFFGQGTRLTVV.

The chain couples TRBV11-3 to TRBJ2-7; the match to TRBD2 covers 8 bases. V trimming: 5 bases; J trimming: 1 base; junction bases outside the gene matches: 7. The CDR3 loop spans 15 amino acids. Germline lookup yields CDR1 SGHNT and CDR2 YENEEA. The CDR3 loop reads CASSLGLASSYEQYF. The CDR3 bases are TGTGCCAGCAGCCTTGGACTAGCCTCATCCTACGAGCAGTACTTC. The full variable domain, its missing parts supplied by reference TRBV11-3 and TRBJ2-7, is EAGVVQSPRYKIIEKKQPVAFWCNPISGHNTLYWYLQNLGQGPELLIRYENEEAVDDSQLPKDRFSAERLKGVDSTLKIQPAELGDSAVYLCASSLGLASSYEQYFGPGTRLTVT.

V gene TRBV4-3 combines with J gene TRBJ1-2; D gene unclear. Deletions cut 1 base from V and 1 base from J, with 10 bases between. CDR1 is LGHNA and CDR2 is YSLEER in the germline V gene. The CDR3 is 15 amino acids. DNA of the CDR3: TGCGCCAGCAGCCAAGGTCCGGGTCTTAACTATGGCTACACCTTC. As protein: CASSQGPGLNYGYTF.

V and J are TRBV12-5 and TRBJ1-2; D not certain. Trimming took 2 bases from V and 1 from J, leaving 5 bases between them. This CDR3 region has 13 residues. Germline-derived CDR1 and CDR2 are LGHNT and FRNRAP. The CDR3 coding sequence is TGTGCTAGTGGTTTGAGCAATAACTATGGCTACACCTTC. It yields the protein CASGLSNNYGYTF.

The chain links TRBV11-3 to TRBJ2-3; the match to TRBD2 covers 12 bases. The CDR3 has 17 amino acids. Germline CDR1 is SGHNT and CDR2 is YENEEA. With V trimmed by 7 bases and J by 3 bases, 11 bases remained unmatched. CDR3 region: CASTPRASGGATDTQYF. CDR3 bases: TGTGCCAGCACCCCCCGGGCTAGCGGGGGGGCGACAGATACGCAGTATTTT. Filled out from reference TRBV11-3 and TRBJ2-3, the complete variable domain reads EAGVVQSPRYKIIEKKQPVAFWCNPISGHNTLYWYLQNLGQGPELLIRYENEEAVDDSQLPKDRFSAERLKGVDSTLKIQPAELGDSAVYLCASTPRASGGATDTQYFGPGTRLTVL.

The gene calls are TRBV19 and TRBJ2-5, with 10 bases identical to TRBD2. This CDR3 comprises 16 residues. CDR1 is LNHDA, CDR2 SQIVND, per germline (reference sequence). After removal of 1 base from V and 1 base from J, the junction contained 3 bases not matched to a gene. The CDR3 region is CASSIGPSGGQETQYF. CDR3 nucleotide sequence: TGTGCCAGTAGTATAGGGCCTAGCGGGGGCCAAGAGACCCAGTACTTC.

In nucleotides, the CDR3 is TGCGCCAGCAGGGAGACTAGCGGGGGGGCGGGCACCGGGGAGCTGTTTTTT. It codes for CASRETSGGAGTGELFF. The J gene is TRBJ2-2, the V gene TRBV4-1; 14 bases map to TRBD2. Germline CDR1 MGHRA, CDR2 YSYEKL. The CDR3 runs to 17 residues. Losses at the gene ends were 6 bases for V and 4 bases for J; bases not matched to a gene: 7.

The chain couples TRBV7-2 to TRBJ1-3; 9 bases align to TRBD1. CDR3 length equals 15 residues. V dropped 5 bases and J dropped 3; count of bases not matched to a gene: 5. Germline CDR1 reads SGHTA; CDR2 reads FQGNSA. The CDR3 reads CASSVQGALGNTIYF. DNA for the CDR3: TGTGCCAGCAGCGTACAGGGGGCACTTGGAAACACCATATATTTT.

The V and J genes are TRBV6-5 and TRBJ1-4; 7 nucleotides align to TRBD1. Per the germline V gene, CDR1 is MNHEY and CDR2 is SVGAGI. CDR3 length equals 14 residues. Trimming took 4 bases from V and 4 from J; bases not matched to a gene: 3. The DNA for the CDR3 is TGTGCCAGCAGTTCGACAGGGTATAATGAAAAACTGTTTTTT. This sequence encodes CASSSTGYNEKLFF.

This rearrangement joins TRBV29-1 to TRBJ2-7; TRBD1 agrees at 9 bases. Germline V gene lookup returns CDR1 SQVTM and CDR2 ANQGSEA. J was trimmed by 6 bases and V by 1 base; bases with no gene match: 4. This CDR3 region has 13 residues. The CDR3 loop is CSVEVDRGGEQYF. DNA of the CDR3: TGCAGCGTTGAAGTTGACAGGGGGGGCGAGCAGTACTTC.